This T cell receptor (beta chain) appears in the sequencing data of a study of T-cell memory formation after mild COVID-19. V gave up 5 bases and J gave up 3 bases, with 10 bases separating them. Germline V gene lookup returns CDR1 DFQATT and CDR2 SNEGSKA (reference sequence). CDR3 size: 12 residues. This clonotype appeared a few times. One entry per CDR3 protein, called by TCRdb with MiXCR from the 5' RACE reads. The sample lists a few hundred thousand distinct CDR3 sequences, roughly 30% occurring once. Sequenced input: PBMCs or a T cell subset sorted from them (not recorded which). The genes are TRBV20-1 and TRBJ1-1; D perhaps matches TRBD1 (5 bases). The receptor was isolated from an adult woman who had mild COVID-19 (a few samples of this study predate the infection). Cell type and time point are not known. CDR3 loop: CSAWGGDTEAFF. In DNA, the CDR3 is TGCAGTGCTTGGGGGGGGGACACTGAAGCTTTCTTT.